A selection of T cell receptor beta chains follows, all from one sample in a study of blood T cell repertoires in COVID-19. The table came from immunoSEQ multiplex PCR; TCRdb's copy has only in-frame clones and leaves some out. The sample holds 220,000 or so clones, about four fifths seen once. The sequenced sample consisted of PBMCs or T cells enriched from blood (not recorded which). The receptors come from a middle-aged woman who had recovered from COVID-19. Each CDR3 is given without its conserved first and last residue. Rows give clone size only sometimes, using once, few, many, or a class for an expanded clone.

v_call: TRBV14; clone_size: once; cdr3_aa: ASSPNSLVQGEAF
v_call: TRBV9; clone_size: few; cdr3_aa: ASSVARDFGTQY
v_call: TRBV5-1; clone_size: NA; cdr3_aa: ASSLVPPGQGDSPLH
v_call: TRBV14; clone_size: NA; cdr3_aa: ASSHPGLAGGISYNEQF
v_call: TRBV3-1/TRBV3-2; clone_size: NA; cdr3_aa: ASSLDSTFEQF
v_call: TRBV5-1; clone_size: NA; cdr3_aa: ASSLGAGGNTEAF
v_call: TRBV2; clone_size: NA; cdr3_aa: ASRRETSTDTQY
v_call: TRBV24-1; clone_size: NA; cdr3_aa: ATSEPLAAYNEQF
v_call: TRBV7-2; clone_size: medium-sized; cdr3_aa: ASSLGREYTGELF
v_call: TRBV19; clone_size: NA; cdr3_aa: ASSTTSGSIKEGEQF
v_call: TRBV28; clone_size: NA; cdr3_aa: ASRLVDRGTEAF
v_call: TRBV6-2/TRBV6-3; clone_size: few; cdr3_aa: ASSYGRDTTGRQPQH
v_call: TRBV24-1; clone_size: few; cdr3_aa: ATSDLTGGMNTEAF
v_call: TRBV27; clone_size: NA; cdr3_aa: ASSLLPRENTEAF
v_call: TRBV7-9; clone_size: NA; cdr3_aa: ASSPQDLYGYT
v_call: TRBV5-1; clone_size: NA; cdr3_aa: ASSWGGDTNEKLF
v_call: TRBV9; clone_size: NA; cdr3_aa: ASSVDTGQERNQPQH
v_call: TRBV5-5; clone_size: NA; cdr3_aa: ASNPGHLPYEQY
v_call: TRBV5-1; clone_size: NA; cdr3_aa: ASSLAAGSSTDTQY
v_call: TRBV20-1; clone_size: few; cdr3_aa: SASVGLAGAYEQY
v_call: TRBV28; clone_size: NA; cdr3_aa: ASTDSNQPQH
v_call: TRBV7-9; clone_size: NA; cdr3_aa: ASSERDQPQH
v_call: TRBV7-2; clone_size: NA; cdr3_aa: ASSLMAGDGEQF
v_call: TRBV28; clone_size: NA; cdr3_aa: ASTLVASSGNEQF
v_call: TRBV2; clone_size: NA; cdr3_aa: ASSLGTGEEKLF
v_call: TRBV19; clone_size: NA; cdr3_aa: ASSNMILRNTEAF
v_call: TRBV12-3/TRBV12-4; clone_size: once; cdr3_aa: ASSPQGNTIY
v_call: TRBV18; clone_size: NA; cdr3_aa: ASSTAGQPQH
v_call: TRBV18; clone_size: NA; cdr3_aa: ASSPAGLNGYT
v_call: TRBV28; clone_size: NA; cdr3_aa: ASTVFGGGEAF
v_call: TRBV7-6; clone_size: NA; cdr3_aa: ASSPGGSGVNIQY
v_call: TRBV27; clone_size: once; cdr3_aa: ASSRAGSGAF
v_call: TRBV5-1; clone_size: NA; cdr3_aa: ASSISQGNEQF
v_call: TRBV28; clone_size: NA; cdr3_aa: ASSPALYNEQF
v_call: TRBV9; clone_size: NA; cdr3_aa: ASSARQGSSYNSPLH
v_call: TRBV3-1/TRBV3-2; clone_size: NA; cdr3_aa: ASSRYGRPGELF
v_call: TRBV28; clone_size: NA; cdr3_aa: ASSLTPWTGLH
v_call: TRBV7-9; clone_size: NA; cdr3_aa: ASSLVLGGIYEQY
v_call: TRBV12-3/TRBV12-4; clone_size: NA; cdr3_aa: ASSATETYEQY
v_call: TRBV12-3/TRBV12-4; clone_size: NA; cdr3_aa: ASSFSADQPQH
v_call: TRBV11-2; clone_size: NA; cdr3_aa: ASSLDRTYGYT
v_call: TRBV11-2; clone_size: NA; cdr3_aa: ASRFIGGRGYT
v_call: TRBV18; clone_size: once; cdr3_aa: ASSPTSGSRGYNEQF
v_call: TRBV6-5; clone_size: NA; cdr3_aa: ASRSGPNTEAF
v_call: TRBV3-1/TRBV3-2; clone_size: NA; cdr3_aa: ASSQVGDRGLSTEAF
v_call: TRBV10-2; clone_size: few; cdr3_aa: ASSGPRTGMNEAF
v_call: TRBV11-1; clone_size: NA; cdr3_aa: ASSPRQGNTEAF
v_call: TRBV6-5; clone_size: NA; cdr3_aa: ASRPPGQGYNEQF
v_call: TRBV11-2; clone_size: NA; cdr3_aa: ASSQTSSYNEQF
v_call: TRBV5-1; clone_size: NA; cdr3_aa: ASSLAAGTGVNNEQF
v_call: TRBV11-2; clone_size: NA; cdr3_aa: ASSSGTLSNQPQH
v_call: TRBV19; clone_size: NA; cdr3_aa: ASSIYLRGTIY
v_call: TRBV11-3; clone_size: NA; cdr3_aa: ASSPGGRPNEKLF
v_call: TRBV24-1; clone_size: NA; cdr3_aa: ATMMGTGGSYNEQF
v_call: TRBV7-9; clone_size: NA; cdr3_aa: ASSLQAMHNEQF